This T cell receptor (beta chain) was observed in a study of blood T cell repertoires in COVID-19. The wider study: The United States, Italy and Spain provided the acute and convalescent COVID-19 samples. T cells, B-cell-depleted T cells, or PBMCs provided the cDNA or gDNA that served as material.

Followed longitudinally, the Seattle patients had been enrolled during active infection. Here immunoSEQ multiplex PCR was the method, and the copy in TCRdb shows in-frame clones only, minus some. The sample carries about 230,000 clones, approximately 90% recorded once. Germline V gene sequence: CDR1 LNHDA, CDR2 SQIVND (reference sequence). The CDR3 spans 16 residues. V was pared by 2 bases and J by 6 bases, with 16 bases between. V usage is TRBV19 and J usage is TRBJ1-4; a possible D gene is TRBD1 (6 bases). The sequenced material came from peripheral blood. This TCR derives from a man between 45 and 60 years old with COVID-19, enrolled during active disease. CDR3 loop: CASSISSGRTDEKLFF. The DNA of the CDR3 is TGTGCCAGTAGTATAAGTTCGGGCCGGACAGATGAAAAACTGTTTTTT.